This T cell receptor beta chain was captured by sequencing in a study of CD8+ T cells in alopecia areata. Looking at the study overall: Twice a day, 5 to 10 mg of oral tofacitinib was administered to treated patients. Patients given treatment had severity scored by the percentage of scalp area affected. Study results and caveats: Scalp clonality decreased significantly with tofacitinib, and so did expanded CD8+ clones among the top 100. The study found higher clonality in lesional than normal scalp, especially in alopecia totalis/universalis.

Indicated treatment: oral pan-JAK inhibitor, 5-10 mg twice daily. Extraction of RNA preceded its reverse transcription into cDNA, which served as the sequencing template. This table comes from immunoSEQ multiplex PCR, and its TCRdb copy is limited to in-frame clones, with some not included. Of around 200,000 clones in the sample, under 60% are singletons; the top ten hold roughly 12%. The sample holds a few counts of this clone. Antigen: not known. There are 14 residues in the CDR3. Per the germline V gene, CDR1 is SEHNR and CDR2 is FQNEAQ (reference sequence). V was clipped by 7 bases and J by 6 bases, with 13 bases between them.

V is TRBV7-9 and J is TRBJ1-6; no clear D gene. This material consisted of CD8+ T cells sorted from blood, taken at week 24, from a patient treated with tofacitinib. This TCR was recovered from a human donor with alopecia areata. CDR3 sequence (DNA): TGTGCCAGCAACTCTAAGGGCGGTAATTCACCCCTCCACTTT. It codes for CASNSKGGNSPLHF.